These 14 T cell receptor beta chains originate from one sample sequenced in a study of CD8 T cells in Susac syndrome. An amount of RNA that ranged from roughly 0.5 to 1 ug was reverse transcribed with random hexamers. TCRdb passed the immunoSEQ multiplex PCR reads through MiXCR, listing each CDR3 protein once. Here the sample spans under 150,000 distinct CDR3 sequences, about 90% being singletons. Sequences were obtained from CD8+ T cells from PBMCs. The source is a human donor with multiple sclerosis.

This rearrangement joins TRBV4-1 to TRBJ1-5; no clear D. The V and J ends lost 0 bases and 6 bases respectively, with 6 bases between them. Germline CDR1 reads MGHRA; CDR2 reads YSYEKL. CDR3 length: 13 residues. CDR3: CASSQDRGQPQHF. CDR3 coding DNA: TGCGCCAGCAGCCAAGATCGTGGTCAGCCCCAGCATTTT.

The V gene is TRBV28, the J gene TRBJ1-1; TRBD1 matches at 7 bases. This CDR3 region has 15 residues. The ends lost 5 bases at V and 0 bases at J; junction bases unmatched: 6. Germline loops: CDR1 MDHEN, CDR2 SYDVKM. CDR3 coding DNA: TGTGCCAGCAGTCCGTCGGGACAGCTGAACACTGAAGCTTTCTTT. It specifies CASSPSGQLNTEAFF.

This clonotype was seen just once. The DNA of the CDR3 is TGTGCCAGCAGTTTATTCGCGGGGGGACCCACAGATACGCAGTATTTT. Its translation is CASSLFAGGPTDTQYF. The J gene is TRBJ2-3, the V gene TRBV27, with 8 bases matching TRBD2. V lost 1 base and J lost 2; bases outside the gene matches: 5. Germline CDR1 MNHEY, CDR2 SMNVEV (reference sequence). The CDR3 length is 16 residues.

V gene TRBV7-2 combines with J gene TRBJ2-7, with TRBD2 matching 10 bases. Germline-derived CDR1 and CDR2 are SGHTA and FQGNSA. CDR3 size: 16 residues. V was pared by 1 base and J by 5 bases, with 8 bases of the junction left unmatched. The CDR3 protein is CASSLVGAGGGHEQYF. The CDR3 DNA reads TGTGCCAGCAGCTTAGTAGGAGCGGGAGGGGGCCACGAGCAGTACTTC.

The chain couples TRBV27 to TRBJ1-4, with 9 bases aligning to TRBD1. V shed 5 bases, J shed 8 bases, and the junction held 9 bases outside the gene matches. The CDR3 is 15 amino acids. In germline, CDR1 is MNHEY, CDR2 SMNVEV (reference sequence). The CDR3, as DNA: TGTGCCAGCAGTAACGGACAGGGGATTGGGGAAAAACTGTTTTTT. Translation gives CASSNGQGIGEKLFF. Complete variable domain (other parts from reference TRBV27 and TRBJ1-4): EAQVTQNPRYLITVTGKKLTVTCSQNMNHEYMSWYRQDPGLGLRQIYYSMNVEVTDKGDVPEGYKVSRKEKRNFPLILESPSPNQTSLYFCASSNGQGIGEKLFFGSGTQLSVL.

This chain links TRBV7-8 with TRBJ1-5; 7 bases agree with TRBD1. The CDR3 has 13 amino acids. Germline V gene lookup returns CDR1 SGHVS and CDR2 FQNEAQ. The V gene end was trimmed by 1 base and the J gene end by 6 bases; junction bases not matched to a gene: 0. The CDR3 protein is CASSLEGAQPQHF. The CDR3 nucleotides read TGTGCCAGCAGCTTAGAGGGGGCTCAGCCCCAGCATTTT.

The V gene is TRBV30, the J gene TRBJ1-3; D is undetermined. Germline-derived CDR1 and CDR2 are GTSNPN and SVGIG (reference sequence). The CDR3 covers 13 residues. Trimming took off 3 bases at V and 8 bases at J, with 14 bases between the two ends. The CDR3 sequence: CAWSRIRTDTIYF. For the CDR3, the DNA is TGTGCCTGGAGCAGAATCCGAACAGACACCATATATTTT.

This chain connects TRBV27 to TRBJ2-4, with 11 nucleotides matching TRBD2. Germline-derived CDR1 and CDR2 are MNHEY and SMNVEV (reference sequence). This CDR3 is built from 16 residues. V dropped 1 base and J dropped 6; count of bases not matched to a gene: 5. This chain's CDR3 is CASSLYGSGRVNIQYF. CDR3 sequence (DNA): TGTGCCAGCAGTTTATATGGTAGCGGGAGGGTAAACATTCAGTACTTC.

This clonotype appeared once. An end of the junction differs from the germline gene, which may be a read error. J is TRBJ2-5 and V is TRBV4-3, with 14 bases lining up with TRBD2. This CDR3 is built from 15 residues. CDR1 and CDR2 (germline): LGHNA, YSLEER. CDR3 region: CASSPGLAGEDTQYF. In DNA form, the CDR3 reads TGCGCCAGCAGCCCGGGACTAGCGGGGGAAGATACCCAGTACTTC.

The chain links TRBV27 to TRBJ1-6; 9 bases are shared with TRBD1. V was pared by 6 bases and J by 10 bases, with 7 bases of the junction left unmatched. Germline CDR1 is MNHEY and CDR2 is SMNVEV (reference sequence). The CDR3 sequence is 14 residues long. Here the CDR3 reads CASSLTGGRSPLHF. In DNA form, the CDR3 reads TGTGCCAGCAGCCTCACAGGGGGCCGATCACCCCTCCACTTT.

This clonotype was observed once. CDR3 sequence: CASDTTGELFF. In nucleotides, the CDR3 is TGTGCCAGTGACACGACCGGGGAGCTGTTTTTT. The chain links TRBV2 to TRBJ2-2; D gene uncertain. Germline-derived CDR1 and CDR2 are SNHLY and FYNNEI. V lost 9 bases, J lost 5 bases, and 7 bases lay in between. The CDR3 has 11 residues.

CDR3 amino acids: CASSPTEEKKLFF. For the CDR3, the DNA is TGTGCCAGCAGCCCGACCGAGGAAAAAAAACTGTTTTTT. The chain employs TRBV11-2 and TRBJ1-4, with D hard to call. V dropped 5 bases and J dropped 9 bases, with 13 bases sitting between them. The CDR3 length is 13 residues. Germline V gene sequence: CDR1 SGHAT, CDR2 FQNNGV.

This chain links TRBV30 with TRBJ2-7; no clear D. CDR1 and CDR2 (germline): GTSNPN, SVGIG (reference sequence). This CDR3 has 11 residues. Trimming stripped 3 bases from V and 6 bases from J, with 9 bases between. The CDR3, as DNA: TGTGCCTGGAGGCAAGGATCCGAGCAGTACTTC. Translating it yields CAWRQGSEQYF.

This sequence joins TRBV30 and TRBJ2-3, with D possibly TRBD2 on 5 matching bases. In germline, CDR1 is GTSNPN, CDR2 SVGIG (reference sequence). V was pared by 0 bases and J by 2 bases, with 15 bases between. CDR3 length equals 16 residues. CDR3 residues: CAWSVVGLRYTDTQYF. Written as DNA, the CDR3 is TGTGCCTGGAGTGTGGTAGGACTGAGGTACACAGATACGCAGTATTTT.